The clone carrying this T cell receptor (beta chain) came up many times. Antigen specificity is unknown. The read gets to within 3 residues of the CDR3 end, and the germline J gene fills in the rest. TCRdb's copy holds only in-frame clones and misses some; the assay was immunoSEQ multiplex PCR. The specimen has tens of thousands of clones, none found just once. The CDR3 runs to 14 residues. In germline, CDR1 is SGHRS, CDR2 YFSETQ. Trimming cost V 0 bases and J 2 bases, with 8 bases left between them. The sample comes from a study of T cell clonality in common variable immunodeficiency. The study's findings and limits: CVID patient heterogeneity limited repertoire-clinical complication correlations. CVID subjects had higher TCRbeta clonality than healthy controls, most marked in about a third. What drives increased CVID clonality needs T cell subpopulation sequencing. Reportedly, TCR beta sequences from common variable immunodeficiency showed fewer deletions and N-nucleotide insertions.

This clonotype originated in a person between 18 and 75 years old in good health. The chain is built from TRBV5-1 and TRBJ1-1; TRBD1 is a possible D gene (5 bases). The sample comprised peripheral blood mononuclear cells. The sequenced part of the CDR3 DNA is TGCGCCAGCAGCTTGGGACAGACTAACACTGAA. Its protein product is CASSLGQTNTE. The entire CDR3 protein reads CASSLGQTNTEAFF.